This paragraph reports one TCR beta chain. The CDR3 covers 14 residues. V lost 1 base to trimming and J lost 1 base, with 8 bases between them. CDR1 is SGHDT and CDR2 is YYEEEE in the germline V gene. Participants spanned ages roughly 18 to 90 years and resided in 24 US areas. Per the original data handling: Scientists estimated how many nucleated cells there were by amplifying reference gene primers. Generated by immunoSEQ multiplex PCR, the TCRdb table keeps only in-frame clones and is missing some. V and J calls and clone size follow that table, whereas D and trimming were derived from the DNA. The data show around 230,000 clones, with roughly 91% seen just once and less than 4.5% held by the top ten. The data originate from a study of blood T cell repertoires in COVID-19. At the level of the study: Researchers got acute and convalescent COVID-19 samples from the United States, Italy and Spain.

The receptor's source is a woman aged 25 to 45 with acute COVID-19. Material for sequencing was PBMCs or T cells enriched from blood (not recorded which). The genes are TRBV5-6 and TRBJ1-1; no definite D call. This CDR3 reads CASSLYGGNTEAFF. CDR3 in DNA: TGTGCCAGCAGCTTGTACGGTGGGAACACTGAAGCTTTCTTT.